Listed below are T cell receptor beta chains from one sample, sequenced in a study of graft-versus-host responses after intestinal transplantation. Profiling relied on immunoSEQ multiplex PCR, and the TCRdb table lists in-frame clones only, not all of them. This sample has 100,000 to 120,000 clones, with over 85% found just once. These receptors' targets are unknown. The material was unstimulated CD8+ T cells sorted from spleen or lymph node cells, obtained before intestinal transplant. The receptors here all came from a human donor who received an intestinal transplant. Both conserved end residues are part of each CDR3. A D gene is named only where the DNA matches it firmly. Rows give clone size only sometimes, using once, few, many, or a class for an expanded clone.

J gene: TRBJ2-7
clone size: -
D gene: TRBD1
V gene: TRBV30
CDR3 protein: CAWRIQGRENGPGSYEQYF
CDR3 DNA: TGTGCCTGGAGGATACAGGGGAGAGAGAATGGGCCCGGCTCCTACGAGCAGTACTTC

J gene: TRBJ2-5
clone size: -
D gene: TRBD2
V gene: TRBV9
CDR3 protein: CASSPRLAGIQETQYF
CDR3 DNA: TGTGCCAGCAGCCCAAGGCTAGCGGGGATCCAAGAGACCCAGTACTTC

J gene: TRBJ2-3
clone size: few
D gene: -
V gene: TRBV7-9
CDR3 protein: CASSLAKTTSTDTQYF
CDR3 DNA: TGTGCCAGCAGCTTAGCGAAAACTACTAGCACAGATACGCAGTATTTT

J gene: TRBJ2-5
clone size: -
D gene: TRBD1
V gene: TRBV5-6
CDR3 protein: CASSLGQGIETQYF
CDR3 DNA: TGTGCCAGCAGCTTGGGACAGGGGATCGAGACCCAGTACTTC

J gene: TRBJ2-7
clone size: -
D gene: -
V gene: TRBV5-1
CDR3 protein: CASRVAREQYF
CDR3 DNA: TGCGCCAGCAGAGTCGCCAGAGAGCAGTACTTC

J gene: TRBJ2-1
clone size: -
D gene: TRBD1
V gene: TRBV12-5
CDR3 protein: CASGLSDRGSNEQFF
CDR3 DNA: TGTGCTAGTGGTTTGTCGGACAGGGGGTCCAATGAGCAGTTCTTC

J gene: TRBJ1-2
clone size: -
D gene: -
V gene: TRBV19
CDR3 protein: CASSIGGGGYYGYTF
CDR3 DNA: TGTGCCAGTAGTATAGGAGGAGGAGGCTACTATGGCTACACCTTC

J gene: TRBJ2-4
clone size: once
D gene: TRBD1
V gene: TRBV4-1
CDR3 protein: CASSQERTGNNIQYF
CDR3 DNA: TGCGCCAGCAGCCAAGAGAGGACAGGGAATAACATTCAGTACTTC

J gene: TRBJ2-1
clone size: -
D gene: TRBD1
V gene: TRBV27
CDR3 protein: CASSFSGDRGTRTYNEQFF
CDR3 DNA: TGTGCCAGCAGTTTTTCTGGGGACAGGGGGACACGAACCTACAATGAGCAGTTCTTC

J gene: TRBJ2-7
clone size: once
D gene: -
V gene: TRBV27
CDR3 protein: CASRGLYYEQYF
CDR3 DNA: TGTGCCAGCAGGGGACTTTACTACGAGCAGTACTTC

J gene: TRBJ2-1
clone size: -
D gene: -
V gene: TRBV11-3
CDR3 protein: CASSLDGKTGRNEQFF
CDR3 DNA: TGTGCCAGCAGCTTAGATGGAAAGACAGGGAGGAATGAGCAGTTCTTC

J gene: TRBJ2-5
clone size: once
D gene: -
V gene: TRBV27
CDR3 protein: CASSQKSGTPISKKETQYF
CDR3 DNA: TGTGCCAGCAGTCAGAAGTCCGGGACTCCCATTTCGAAAAAAGAGACCCAGTACTTC